This TCR beta chain was found in a study of neurological immune-mediated disorders. This clonotype appeared many times. Time point: technical triplicate 2. The sorted libraries were prepared using around 990,000 CD4+ or CD8+ T cells that had themselves been sorted. The making of cDNA relied on 5'RACE with 10-nucleotide random UMIs. From 15-18 subjects, each sequencing run yielded over 160 million TCR-beta sequences. Using its own MiXCR run on the 5' RACE reads, TCRdb lists one record per CDR3 protein. The sample shows about 32,000 distinct CDR3 sequences, about an eighth of them seen only once. The sequenced material came from CD4+ T cells from blood. The sequence derives from a female donor with HTLV-1-associated myelopathy (HAM/TSP).

This CDR3 reads CASSPGRHGVEFF. The CDR3 DNA follows: TGTGCCAGCAGCCCGGGGCGGCATGGTGTGGAGTTCTTC. The chain employs TRBV3-1 and TRBJ2-1; D possibly uses TRBD1 or TRBD2 (5 bases each). V lost 4 bases to trimming and J lost 14 bases, with 18 bases between them. Germline CDR1 LGHDT, CDR2 YNNKEL (reference sequence). CDR3 length: 13 amino acids.